These 6 T cell receptor beta chains originate from one sample sequenced in a study of cytomegalovirus exposure and HLA in healthy donors. PCR amplification relied on 60 Vbeta primers (plus 13 Jbeta primers). Clones were read by immunoSEQ multiplex PCR, and TCRdb kept only the in-frame ones, dropping some. The table shows about 190,000 clones, with about 69% occurring only once. Material for sequencing was PBMCs. The receptors stem from a man aged 30-40 years in good health and CMV-seropositive.

This sequence joins TRBV27 and TRBJ1-2; D is undetermined. From germline, CDR1 is MNHEY and CDR2 SMNVEV (reference sequence). This CDR3 is built from 13 residues. The V end was cut by 6 bases, the J end by 2 bases, with 10 bases between. In nucleotides, the CDR3 is TGTGCCAGCAGCCCAGACATAAACTATGGCTACACCTTC. Translation: CASSPDINYGYTF.

This clone was counted between two and nine times. This chain links TRBV9 with TRBJ1-6, with 7 bases matching TRBD1. The CDR3 covers 14 residues. Trimming removed 4 bases from V and 6 bases from J; junction bases left unmatched: 4. The germline gives CDR1 SGDLS, CDR2 YYNGEE. The CDR3 spells CASSNRDSNSPLHF. The CDR3 DNA reads TGTGCCAGCAGCAACCGGGACAGTAATTCACCCCTCCACTTT.

V gene TRBV10-3 combines with J gene TRBJ1-1, with a weak D call TRBD1 (5 bases). The CDR3 spans 12 residues. Germline V gene lookup returns CDR1 ENHRY and CDR2 SYGVKD. Trimming took 3 bases from V and 5 from J, leaving 7 bases between them. The CDR3 here is CAISDKGTEAFF. CDR3 nucleotide sequence: TGTGCCATCAGTGACAAGGGGACTGAAGCTTTCTTT.

V usage is TRBV10-3 and J usage is TRBJ1-5; 8 bases are a match to TRBD1. Losses at the gene ends were 10 bases for V and 4 bases for J; bases not matched to a gene: 6. The germline gives CDR1 ENHRY, CDR2 SYGVKD. The CDR3 contains 13 residues. The CDR3 DNA sequence: TGTGCCACAGGACAGGGAGGAAATCAGCCCCAGCATTTT. This sequence encodes CATGQGGNQPQHF.

This clone has only one observation. V and J are TRBV28 and TRBJ1-1, with a weak D call TRBD1 (6 bases). V was pared by 7 bases and J by 5 bases, with 23 bases between. Per the germline V gene, CDR1 is MDHEN and CDR2 is SYDVKM. This CDR3 spans 16 amino acids. The CDR3 loop is CASTTSKGQGRTEAFF. In nucleotides, the CDR3 is TGTGCCAGCACAACCTCGAAAGGGCAGGGGAGAACTGAAGCTTTCTTT.

V usage is TRBV18 and J usage is TRBJ2-7; TRBD1 is a possible D gene (5 bases). Germline CDR1 and CDR2: KGHSH and LQKENI. This CDR3 region has 13 residues. V lost 6 bases and J lost 2, with 11 bases in between. The CDR3 region has the DNA TGTGCCAGCTCCCCCGACAGAGCCTACGAGCAGTACTTC. Amino acid sequence: CASSPDRAYEQYF.